This record concerns one T cell receptor (beta chain) sequence. This sample was included in a study of Graves' ophthalmopathy and Graves' hyperthyroidism. The CDR3 is 16 amino acids. J lost 3 bases, V lost 4 bases, and 9 bases had no gene match. TCR beta CDR3 regions were amplified from RNA transcripts. First-round RT-PCR relied on HTBI primers, and a second-round multiplex PCR came next. From the multiplex PCR reads, TCRdb called clonotypes with MiXCR, one entry per CDR3 protein. The top ten hold roughly 6.9% of the sample, which has about 620,000 distinct CDR3 sequences, roughly 20% seen once. The source of the PBMCs was 9.5 to 10 ml of fresh peripheral blood.

The chain uses TRBV12-3 or TRBV12-4 and TRBJ2-7; 10 bases are shared with TRBD1. Sample: peripheral blood. This receptor was identified in a woman aged 18-35 years with stable Graves' hyperthyroidism. Some clones in this sample may be carry-over from other donors' samples. The CDR3 nucleotides read TGTGCCAGCAGTTCATCGGGACAGGGGTACGGCTACGAGCAGTACTTC. This gives the protein CASSSSGQGYGYEQYF.